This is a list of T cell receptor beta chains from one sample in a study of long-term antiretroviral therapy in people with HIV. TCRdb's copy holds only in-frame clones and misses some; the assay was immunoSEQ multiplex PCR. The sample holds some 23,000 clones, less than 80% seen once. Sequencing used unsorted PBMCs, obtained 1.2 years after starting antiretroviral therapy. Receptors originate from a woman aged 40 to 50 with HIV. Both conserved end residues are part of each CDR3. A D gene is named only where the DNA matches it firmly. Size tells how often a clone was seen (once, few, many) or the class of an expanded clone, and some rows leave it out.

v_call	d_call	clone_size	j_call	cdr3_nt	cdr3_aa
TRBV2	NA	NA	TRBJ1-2	TGTGCCAGCAGACTATGGGGAGGGGATAGAGGCTACACCTTC	CASRLWGGDRGYTF
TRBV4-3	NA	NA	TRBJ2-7	TGCGCCAGCAGCCAAGATCGGAGGGCCGTTCAGTACTTC	CASSQDRRAVQYF
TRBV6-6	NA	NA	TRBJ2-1	TGTGCCAGCAGTTTCAGGTCAACGGTTCACAATGAGCAGTTCTTC	CASSFRSTVHNEQFF
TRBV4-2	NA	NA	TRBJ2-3	TGTGCCAGCAGCCAAAAGACCTCGGGGGACACAGATACGCAGTATTTT	CASSQKTSGDTDTQYF
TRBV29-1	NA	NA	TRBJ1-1	TGCAGCGTGACCACAGGGACCATGAACACTGAAGCTTTCTTT	CSVTTGTMNTEAFF
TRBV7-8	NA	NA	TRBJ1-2	TGTGCCAGCAGCTTAGGCCAGGGGCTCCAGGGGATCTATGGCTACACCTTC	CASSLGQGLQGIYGYTF
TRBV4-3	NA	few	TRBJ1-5	TGCGCCAGCAGCCAAGATAGGGATCAGCCCCAGCATTTT	CASSQDRDQPQHF
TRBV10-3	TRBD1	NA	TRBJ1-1	TGTGCCATCAGGGACAGGGGGGATTCGAACACTGAAGCTTTCTTT	CAIRDRGDSNTEAFF
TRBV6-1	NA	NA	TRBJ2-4	TGTGCCAGCAGTTCCCGGGACGGAAAAAACATTCAGTACTTC	CASSSRDGKNIQYF
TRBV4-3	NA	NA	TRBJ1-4	TGCGCCAGCAGCCAAGACAGCTACGCTGAAAAACTGTTTTTT	CASSQDSYAEKLFF
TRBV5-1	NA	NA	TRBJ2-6	TGCGCCAGCAGCTTGGCCAGTTCTGGGGCCAACGTCCTGACTTTC	CASSLASSGANVLTF
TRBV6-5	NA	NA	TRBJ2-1	TGTGCCAGCACACGGGGGAATGAGCAGTTCTTC	CASTRGNEQFF
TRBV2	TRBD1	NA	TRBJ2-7	TGTGCCAGCAGGACAGGGGGGGCCTACGAGCAGTACTTC	CASRTGGAYEQYF
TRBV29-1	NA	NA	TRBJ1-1	TGCAGCGTTGGGTGGTCCCAAAAAGCTTTCTTT	CSVGWSQKAFF
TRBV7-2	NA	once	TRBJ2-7	TGTGCCAGCAGCTTAAGCGGCTACGAGCAGTACTTC	CASSLSGYEQYF
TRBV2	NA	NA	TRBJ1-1	TGTGCCAGCACTCCGCTGGGGACTGAAGCTTTCTTT	CASTPLGTEAFF
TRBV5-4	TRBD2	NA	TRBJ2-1	TGTGCCAGCAGCTTCGGCGGGACTAGTCGTGGCAATGAGCAGTTCTTC	CASSFGGTSRGNEQFF
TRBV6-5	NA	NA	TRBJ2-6	TGTGCCAGCAGTTCCGGCAGGACTGGGGCCAACGTCCTGACTTTC	CASSSGRTGANVLTF
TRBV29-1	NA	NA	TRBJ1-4	TGCAGCGTGTCGTCCCACAATGAAAAACTGTTTTTT	CSVSSHNEKLFF
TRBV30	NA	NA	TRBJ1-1	TGTGCCTGGAGTCATAGTCGGTGGGGGAACACTGAAGCTTTCTTT	CAWSHSRWGNTEAFF
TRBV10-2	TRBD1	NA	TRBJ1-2	TGCGCCAGCAGTGGCGGGACAGGGATTGGCTATGGCTACACCTTC	CASSGGTGIGYGYTF
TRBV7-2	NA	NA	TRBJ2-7	TGTGCCAGCAGGCGGATAGGCTCCTACGAGCAGTACTTC	CASRRIGSYEQYF
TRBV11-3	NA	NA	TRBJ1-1	TGTGCCAGCAGCCACCGTCGACAGGTCGGCGACACTGAAGCTTTCTTT	CASSHRRQVGDTEAFF
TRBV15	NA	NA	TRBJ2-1	TGTGCCACCAGTGTAATTTACAATGAGCAGTTCTTC	CATSVIYNEQFF
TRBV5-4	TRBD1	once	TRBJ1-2	TGTGCCAGCAGCTTCCGGGACAGGGTTAGCTATGGCTACACCTTC	CASSFRDRVSYGYTF
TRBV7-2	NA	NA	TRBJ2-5	TGTGCCAGCAGCTTGACAAGGGGTTTTCAAGAGACCCAGTACTTC	CASSLTRGFQETQYF
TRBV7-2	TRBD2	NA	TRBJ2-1	TGTGCCAGCAGCCCGAGGACTAGCGGGGGGTTGAATGAGCAGTTCTTC	CASSPRTSGGLNEQFF
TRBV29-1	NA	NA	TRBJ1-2	TGCAGCGCCCGGACACTAAACTATGGCTACACCTTC	CSARTLNYGYTF
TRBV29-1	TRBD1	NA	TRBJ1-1	TGCAGCGTTGCGACAGGGGGCACTGAAGCTTTCTTT	CSVATGGTEAFF
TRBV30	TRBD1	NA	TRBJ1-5	TGTGCCTGGAGTGTACAGGGGGATCAGCCCCAGCATTTT	CAWSVQGDQPQHF
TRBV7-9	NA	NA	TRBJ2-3	TGTGCCAGCAGCCCACGGGGCCCAGATACGCAGTATTTT	CASSPRGPDTQYF
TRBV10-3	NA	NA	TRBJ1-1	TGTGCCATCAGTGGAAAGGGCAAGAACACTGAAGCTTTCTTT	CAISGKGKNTEAFF
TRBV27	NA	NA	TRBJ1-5	TGTGCCAGCAGTTTTTCAGGGCTGGATCAGCCCCAGCATTTT	CASSFSGLDQPQHF
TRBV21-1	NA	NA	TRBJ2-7	TGTGCCAGCAGCACATCAGGGTACGAGCAGTACTTC	CASSTSGYEQYF
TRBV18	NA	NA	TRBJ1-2	TGTGCCAGCCGTTCAGGTGAGACGGCTGGCTACACCTTC	CASRSGETAGYTF
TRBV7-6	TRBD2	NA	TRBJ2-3	TGTGCCAGCAGCTCCTCAGCGGGAGCGGGCACAGATACGCAGTATTTT	CASSSSAGAGTDTQYF
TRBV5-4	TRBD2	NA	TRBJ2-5	TGTGCCAGCAGCCTGGGACTACCATTAGAAGAGACCCAGTACTTC	CASSLGLPLEETQYF
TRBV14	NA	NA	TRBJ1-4	TGTGCCAGCAGCGAACCAGGGTTTGAAAAACTGTTTTTT	CASSEPGFEKLFF
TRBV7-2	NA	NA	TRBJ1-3	TGTGCCAGCAGCTTAGTTGCACAGCCGAGCTCTGGAAACACCATATATTTT	CASSLVAQPSSGNTIYF
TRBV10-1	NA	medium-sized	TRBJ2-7	TGCGCCAGCAGTGACAGTAATACCTACGAGCAGTACTTC	CASSDSNTYEQYF
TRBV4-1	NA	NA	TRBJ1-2	TGCGCCAGCAGCCAAGTTCCCGGGGCCCCCTATGGCTACACCTTC	CASSQVPGAPYGYTF